This TCR beta chain was profiled in a study of blood T cell repertoires in COVID-19. Study context: Specimens from acute and convalescent COVID-19 originated in the United States, Italy and Spain. T cells, B-cell-depleted T cells, or PBMCs supplied cDNA or gDNA.

Study processing details: Reference gene primer amplification in the assay estimated nucleated cell counts. Generated by immunoSEQ multiplex PCR, the TCRdb table keeps only in-frame clones and is missing some. V, J and clone size were drawn from that table, and D and trimming were deduced from the DNA. The sample records hundreds of thousands of clones, roughly nine tenths being singletons. V lost 4 bases to trimming and J lost 5 bases, with 21 bases between them. The CDR3 length is 16 residues. CDR1 and CDR2 (germline): SGHNT, YYREEE (reference sequence). This clone has only one observation. The specimen sequenced was peripheral blood. The chain carries TRBV5-4 and TRBJ2-5; D may be TRBD2 (6 bases). The sequence was obtained from a man aged 40-50 years with acute or convalescent COVID-19. The CDR3: CASSPRGGGGRETQYF. The DNA of the CDR3 is TGTGCCAGCAGCCCCCGCGGCGGAGGAGGGCGGGAGACCCAGTACTTC. Supplemented by reference TRBV5-4 and TRBJ2-5, the full variable domain reads ETGVTQSPTHLIKTRGQQVTLRCSSQSGHNTVSWYQQALGQGPQFIFQYYREEENGRGNFPPRFSGLQFPNYSSELNVNALELDDSALYLCASSPRGGGGRETQYFGPGTRLLVL.